These 11 T cell receptor beta chains were sequenced from one sample in a study of T cells after yellow fever vaccination. TCRdb passed the 5' RACE reads through MiXCR, listing each CDR3 protein once. Of about 430,000 distinct CDR3 sequences listed, roughly a sixth are singletons. The sample here was PBMCs, taken before the yellow fever booster vaccination. All receptors come from a man between 18 and 35 years old who received the YFV17D yellow fever vaccine.

The chain uses TRBV5-1 and TRBJ1-2; D might be TRBD1 (5 bases). The CDR3 length is 15 residues. The germline V gene has CDR1 SGHRS and CDR2 YFSETQ. V lost 1 base, J lost 0 bases, and 10 bases lay in between. As DNA, the CDR3 is TGCGCCAGCAGCTTGTTCGGGGGAGCTAACTATGGCTACACCTTC. Its protein is CASSLFGGANYGYTF.

In this sample, this clonotype turned up a few times. The chain has TRBV5-4 and TRBJ2-3, with D possibly called TRBD1 or TRBD2 (5 bases each). Per germline, CDR1 SGHNT and CDR2 YYREEE (reference sequence). Trimming took 0 bases from V and 2 from J, leaving 10 bases between them. The CDR3 loop spans 15 amino acids. CDR3 in amino acids: CASSLGGSFTDTQYF. The CDR3 region has the DNA TGTGCCAGCAGCTTGGGGGGGAGCTTCACAGATACGCAGTATTTT.

V gene TRBV5-5 combines with J gene TRBJ2-2; 7 nucleotides match TRBD2. The CDR3 length is 14 residues. Unmatched junction bases numbered 7, after V lost 4 bases and J lost 7 bases. CDR1 SGHKS and CDR2 YYEKEE come from the germline V gene (reference sequence). CDR3 protein: CASSTQAGYGELFF. CDR3 coding DNA: TGTGCCAGCAGCACTCAAGCGGGGTACGGGGAGCTGTTTTTT. Together with reference TRBV5-5 and TRBJ2-2, the CDR3 gives the full variable domain: DAGVTQSPTHLIKTRGQQVTLRCSPISGHKSVSWYQQVLGQGPQFIFQYYEKEERGRGNFPDRFSARQFPNYSSELNVNALLLGDSALYLCASSTQAGYGELFFGEGSRLTVL.

This clonotype was detected only a few times. This chain links TRBV4-1 with TRBJ2-7; perhaps D is TRBD1 or TRBD2 (5 bases each). The germline V gene encodes CDR1 MGHRA and CDR2 YSYEKL. V lost 4 bases and J 3 bases, leaving 16 bases between the germline ends. The CDR3 is made up of 15 amino acids. CDR3: CASSRNPGPIYEQYV. The CDR3 DNA reads TGCGCCAGCAGCCGAAACCCGGGACCCATCTACGAGCAGTACGTC.

This chain joins TRBV6-5 and TRBJ1-1; D uncertain. Germline V gives CDR1 MNHEY, CDR2 SVGAGI. This CDR3 has 13 amino acids. Trimming stripped 4 bases from V and 3 bases from J, with 9 bases between. CDR3 amino acids: CASSWWEDTEAFF. In DNA, the CDR3 is TGTGCCAGCAGTTGGTGGGAAGACACTGAAGCTTTCTTT.

In its sample, this clonotype was seen a few times. V usage is TRBV12-3 or TRBV12-4 and J usage is TRBJ1-2; TRBD1 aligns across 7 bases. The CDR3 is made up of 13 amino acids. J gave up 3 bases and V 11 bases, and 9 bases lay outside the gene matches. CDR3: CAGSPGQDYGYTF. The CDR3 DNA sequence: TGTGCCGGAAGCCCAGGACAGGACTATGGCTACACCTTC.

The V call is TRBV6-5, the J call TRBJ1-2, with unresolved D. CDR1 is MNHEY and CDR2 is SVGAGI in the germline V gene. V was cut by 6 bases and J by 2 bases, with 13 bases left in between. The length of the CDR3 is 14 residues. The CDR3 region is CASSRAGSNYGYTF. The CDR3 region has the DNA TGTGCCAGCAGCCGGGCCGGGTCAAACTATGGCTACACCTTC.

A few counts support this clonotype. V is TRBV5-5 and J is TRBJ2-5, with D possibly matching TRBD1 (5 bases). Germline values: CDR1 SGHKS, CDR2 YYEKEE (reference sequence). With 0 bases removed from V and 2 bases from J, the gap between germline ends came to 14 bases. This CDR3 has 16 amino acids. CDR3 DNA sequence: TGTGCCAGCAGCTTGGCCCCGTACAGGCCACAAGAGACCCAGTACTTC. It specifies CASSLAPYRPQETQYF.

This clonotype was observed a few times. J is TRBJ1-1 and V is TRBV2; D unresolved. The V and J ends lost 4 bases and 1 base respectively, with 13 bases between them. From germline, CDR1 is SNHLY and CDR2 FYNNEI. CDR3 length: 15 residues. The CDR3 DNA sequence: TGTGCCAGCAGTGTACGAAAAGGAACGAACACTGAAGCTTTCTTT. Its protein is CASSVRKGTNTEAFF.

This clonotype was detected ten times or more. This chain uses TRBV10-2 with TRBJ2-7; tentative D call: TRBD2 (6 bases). The CDR3 sequence is 13 residues long. Germline values: CDR1 WSHSY, CDR2 SAAADI. V lost 9 bases and J lost 2, with 14 bases in between. The CDR3 sequence is CASSRRETYEQYF. As DNA, the CDR3 is TGCGCCAGTTCTAGGCGGGAAACCTACGAGCAGTACTTC.

The chain joins TRBV11-2 to TRBJ1-3; 10 bases align to TRBD1. The junction had 14 bases not matched to a gene; V was cut back by 6 bases and J by 0 bases. The CDR3 is made up of 19 amino acids. Germline CDR1 is SGHAT and CDR2 is FQNNGV. The DNA for the CDR3 is TGTGCCAGCAGTTACGGGACAGGGGCCCTATTAAGCTCTGGAAACACCATATATTTT. It codes for CASSYGTGALLSSGNTIYF. The variable domain in full, completed from reference TRBV11-2 and TRBJ1-3, reads EAGVAQSPRYKIIEKRQSVAFWCNPISGHATLYWYQQILGQGPKLLIQFQNNGVVDDSQLPKDRFSAERLKGVDSTLKIQPAKLEDSAVYLCASSYGTGALLSSGNTIYFGEGSWLTVV.